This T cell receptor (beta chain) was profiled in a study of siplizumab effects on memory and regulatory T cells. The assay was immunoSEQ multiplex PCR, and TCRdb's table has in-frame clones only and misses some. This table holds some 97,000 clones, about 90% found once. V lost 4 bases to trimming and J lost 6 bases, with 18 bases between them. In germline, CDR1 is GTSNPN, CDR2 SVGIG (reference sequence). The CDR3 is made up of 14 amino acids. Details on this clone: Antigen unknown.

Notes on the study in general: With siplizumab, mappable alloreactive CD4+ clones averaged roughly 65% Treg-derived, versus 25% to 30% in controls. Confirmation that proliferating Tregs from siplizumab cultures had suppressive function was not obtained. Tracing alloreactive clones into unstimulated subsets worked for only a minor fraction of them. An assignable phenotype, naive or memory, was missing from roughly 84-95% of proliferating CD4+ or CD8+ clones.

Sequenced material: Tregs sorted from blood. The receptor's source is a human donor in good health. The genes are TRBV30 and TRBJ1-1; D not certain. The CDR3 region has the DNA TGTGCCTGGACCTTCTCTTGGGTAGGCGCTGAAGCTTTCTTT. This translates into CAWTFSWVGAEAFF.